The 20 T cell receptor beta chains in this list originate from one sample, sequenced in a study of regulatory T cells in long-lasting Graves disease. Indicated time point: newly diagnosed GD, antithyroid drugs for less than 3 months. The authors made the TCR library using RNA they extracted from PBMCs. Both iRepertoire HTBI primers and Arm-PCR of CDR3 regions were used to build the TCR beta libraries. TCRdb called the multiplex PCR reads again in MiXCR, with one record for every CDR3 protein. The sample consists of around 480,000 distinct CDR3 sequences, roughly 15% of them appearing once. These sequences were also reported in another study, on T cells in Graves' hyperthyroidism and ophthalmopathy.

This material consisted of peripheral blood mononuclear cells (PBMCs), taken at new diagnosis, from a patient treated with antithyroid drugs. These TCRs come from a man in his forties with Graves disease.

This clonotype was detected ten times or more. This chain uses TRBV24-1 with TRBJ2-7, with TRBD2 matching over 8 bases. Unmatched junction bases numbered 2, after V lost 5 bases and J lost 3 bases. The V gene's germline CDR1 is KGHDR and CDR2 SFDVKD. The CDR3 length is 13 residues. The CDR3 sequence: CATSVGLGYEQYF. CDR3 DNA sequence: TGTGCCACCAGTGTGGGACTAGGCTACGAGCAGTACTTC.

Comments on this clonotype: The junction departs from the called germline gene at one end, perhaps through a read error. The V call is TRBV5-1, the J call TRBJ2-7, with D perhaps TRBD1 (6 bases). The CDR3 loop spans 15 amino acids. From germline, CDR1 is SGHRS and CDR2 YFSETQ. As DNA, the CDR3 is TGTGCCAGCAGCCATCTGGGCAGGGGCACCTACGAGCAGTACTTC. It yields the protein CASSHLGRGTYEQYF.

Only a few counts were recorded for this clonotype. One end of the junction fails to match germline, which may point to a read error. The CDR3 sequence: CSISLAGIAKNIQCF. In DNA form, the CDR3 reads TGCAGCATTTCACTAGCGGGAATCGCCAAAAACATTCAGTGCTTC. The chain combines TRBV29-1 with TRBJ2-4, with 10 bases matching TRBD2. The germline V gene encodes CDR1 SQVTM and CDR2 ANQGSEA. The length of the CDR3 is 15 residues.

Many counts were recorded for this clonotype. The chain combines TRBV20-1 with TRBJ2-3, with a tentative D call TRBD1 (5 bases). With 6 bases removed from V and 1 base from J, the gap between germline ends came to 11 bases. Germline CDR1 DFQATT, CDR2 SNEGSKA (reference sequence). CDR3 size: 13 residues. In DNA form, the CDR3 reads TGCAGTGCACGAGAAGGGGGCACAGATACGCAGTATTTT. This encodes CSAREGGTDTQYF.

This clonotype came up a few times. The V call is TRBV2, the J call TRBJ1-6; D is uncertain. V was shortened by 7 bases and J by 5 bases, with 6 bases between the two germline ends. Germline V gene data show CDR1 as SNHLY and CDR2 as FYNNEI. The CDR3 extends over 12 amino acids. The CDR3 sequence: CASNRHNSPLHF. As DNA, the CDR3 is TGTGCCAGCAATAGGCATAATTCACCCCTCCACTTT. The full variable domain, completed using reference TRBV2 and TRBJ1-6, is EPEVTQTPSHQVTQMGQEVILRCVPISNHLYFYWYRQILGQKVEFLVSFYNNEISEKSEIFDDQFSVERPDGSNFTLKIRSTKLEDSAMYFCASNRHNSPLHFGNGTRLTVT.

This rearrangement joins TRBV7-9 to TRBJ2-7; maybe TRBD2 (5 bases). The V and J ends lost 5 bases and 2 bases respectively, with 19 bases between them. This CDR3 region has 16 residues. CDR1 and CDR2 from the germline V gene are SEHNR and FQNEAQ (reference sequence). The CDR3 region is CASSPRGPVRAYEQYF. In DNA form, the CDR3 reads TGTGCCAGCAGCCCCCGCGGGCCGGTGAGGGCCTACGAGCAGTACTTC. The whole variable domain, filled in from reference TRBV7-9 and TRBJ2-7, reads DTGVSQNPRHKITKRGQNVTFRCDPISEHNRLYWYRQTLGQGPEFLTYFQNEAQLEKSRLLSDRFSAERPKGSFSTLEIQRTEQGDSAMYLCASSPRGPVRAYEQYFGPGTRLTVT.

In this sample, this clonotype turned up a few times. CDR3 loop: CASSGQGKDYGYTF. The CDR3 bases are TGTGCCAGCAGCGGACAGGGAAAGGACTATGGCTACACCTTC. This rearrangement joins TRBV5-4 to TRBJ1-2; 8 bases align to TRBD1. Germline V gene data show CDR1 as SGHNT and CDR2 as YYREEE (reference sequence). After removal of 4 bases from V and 3 bases from J, the junction contained 5 bases not matched to a gene. The CDR3 totals 14 residues.

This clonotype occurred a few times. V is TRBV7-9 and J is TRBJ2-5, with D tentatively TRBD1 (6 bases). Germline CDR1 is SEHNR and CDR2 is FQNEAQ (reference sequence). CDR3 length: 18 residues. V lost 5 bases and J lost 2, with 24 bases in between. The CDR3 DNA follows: TGTGCCAGCAGCCCACTGCCCCCGGGACACAGAAATCAAGAGACCCAGTACTTC. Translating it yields CASSPLPPGHRNQETQYF. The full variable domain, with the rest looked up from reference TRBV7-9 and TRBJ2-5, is DTGVSQNPRHKITKRGQNVTFRCDPISEHNRLYWYRQTLGQGPEFLTYFQNEAQLEKSRLLSDRFSAERPKGSFSTLEIQRTEQGDSAMYLCASSPLPPGHRNQETQYFGPGTRLLVL.

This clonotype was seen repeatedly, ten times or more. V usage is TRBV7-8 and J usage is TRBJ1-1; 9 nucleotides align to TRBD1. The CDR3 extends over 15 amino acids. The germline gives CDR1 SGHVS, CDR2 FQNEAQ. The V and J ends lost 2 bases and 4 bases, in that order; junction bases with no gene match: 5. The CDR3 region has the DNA TGTGCCAGCAGCTTAACCGGGACAGGGAGCACTGAAGCTTTCTTT. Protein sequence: CASSLTGTGSTEAFF.

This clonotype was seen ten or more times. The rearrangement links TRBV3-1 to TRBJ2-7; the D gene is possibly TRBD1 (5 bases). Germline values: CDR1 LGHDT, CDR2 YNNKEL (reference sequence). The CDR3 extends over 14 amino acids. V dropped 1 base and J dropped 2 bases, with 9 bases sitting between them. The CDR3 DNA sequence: TGTGCCAGCAGCCAAGGAAAGGGGCCCTACGAGCAGTACTTC. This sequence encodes CASSQGKGPYEQYF.

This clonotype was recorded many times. Here the CDR3 DNA reads TGTGCCAGCAGCCAAACAGGAACCTACGAGCAGTACTTC. Its translation is CASSQTGTYEQYF. This rearrangement joins TRBV3-1 to TRBJ2-7; a possible D gene is TRBD1 (5 bases). The CDR3 consists of 13 residues. With 2 bases removed from V and 2 bases from J, the gap between germline ends came to 7 bases. Germline CDR1 reads LGHDT; CDR2 reads YNNKEL (reference sequence).

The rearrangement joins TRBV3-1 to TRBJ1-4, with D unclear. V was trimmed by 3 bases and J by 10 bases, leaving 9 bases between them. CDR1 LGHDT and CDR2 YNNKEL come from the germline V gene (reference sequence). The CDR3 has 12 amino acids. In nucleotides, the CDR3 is TGTGCCAGCAGCCAGCGGGGTGGAAAACTGTTTTTT. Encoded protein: CASSQRGGKLFF.

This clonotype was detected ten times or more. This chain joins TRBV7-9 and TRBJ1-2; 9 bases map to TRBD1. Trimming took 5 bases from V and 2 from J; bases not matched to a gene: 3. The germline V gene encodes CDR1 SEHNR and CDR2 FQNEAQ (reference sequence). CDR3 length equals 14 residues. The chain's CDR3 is CASSAGTGNYGYTF. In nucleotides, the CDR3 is TGTGCCAGCAGCGCCGGGACAGGGAACTATGGCTACACCTTC.

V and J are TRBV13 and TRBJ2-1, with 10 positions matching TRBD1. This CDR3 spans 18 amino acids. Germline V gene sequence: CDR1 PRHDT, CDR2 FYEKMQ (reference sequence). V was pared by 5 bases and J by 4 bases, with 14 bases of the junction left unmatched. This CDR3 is CASSVETRGQGYYNEQFF. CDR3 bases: TGTGCCAGCAGCGTAGAGACCCGGGGACAGGGGTATTACAATGAGCAGTTCTTC.

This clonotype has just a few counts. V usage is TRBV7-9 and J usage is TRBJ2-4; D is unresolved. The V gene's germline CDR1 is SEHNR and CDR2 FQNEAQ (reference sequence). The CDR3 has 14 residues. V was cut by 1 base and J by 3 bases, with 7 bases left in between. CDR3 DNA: TGTGCCAGCAGCTTAGACACCCGCAAAAACATTCAGTACTTC. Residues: CASSLDTRKNIQYF.

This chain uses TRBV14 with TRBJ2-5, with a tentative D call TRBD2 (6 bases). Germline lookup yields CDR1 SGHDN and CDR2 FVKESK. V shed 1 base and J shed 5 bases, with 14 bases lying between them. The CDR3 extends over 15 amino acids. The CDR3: CASSQVGGRWETQYF. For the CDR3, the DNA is TGTGCCAGCAGCCAAGTTGGGGGGAGATGGGAGACCCAGTACTTC.

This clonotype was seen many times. The CDR3 DNA reads as TGTGCCAGCAGTCGGGGGCAGGGTTCCTACAATGAGCAGTTCTTC. As protein: CASSRGQGSYNEQFF. The chain couples TRBV6-2 or TRBV6-3 to TRBJ2-1, with D perhaps being TRBD1 or TRBD2 (6 bases each). V was cut by 5 bases and J by 1 base, with 12 bases left in between. The germline CDR1 and CDR2 sequences are MNHEY and SVGEGT. This CDR3 has 15 amino acids.

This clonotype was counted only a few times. CDR3 nucleotides: TGTGCCAGCAGTCCTGGGACAGATGAGACCCAGTACTTC. It translates to CASSPGTDETQYF. The chain recombines TRBV12-3 or TRBV12-4 with TRBJ2-5; 7 bases align to TRBD1. After removal of 5 bases from V and 5 bases from J, the junction contained 5 bases not matched to a gene. The CDR3 loop spans 13 amino acids.

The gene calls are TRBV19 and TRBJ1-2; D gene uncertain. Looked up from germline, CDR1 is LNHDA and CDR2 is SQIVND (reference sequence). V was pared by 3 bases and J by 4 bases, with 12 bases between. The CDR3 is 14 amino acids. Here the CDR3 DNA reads TGTGCCAGTAGTATTAAGTGGGATGGCTATGGCTACACCTTC. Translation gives CASSIKWDGYGYTF.

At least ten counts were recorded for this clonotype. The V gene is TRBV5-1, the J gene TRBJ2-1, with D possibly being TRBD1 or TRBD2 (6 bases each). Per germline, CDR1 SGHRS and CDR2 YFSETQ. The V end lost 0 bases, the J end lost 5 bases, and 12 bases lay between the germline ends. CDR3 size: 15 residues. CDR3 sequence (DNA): TGCGCCAGCAGCTTGGCCGCGGGACACAACAATGAGCAGTTCTTC. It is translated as CASSLAAGHNNEQFF.